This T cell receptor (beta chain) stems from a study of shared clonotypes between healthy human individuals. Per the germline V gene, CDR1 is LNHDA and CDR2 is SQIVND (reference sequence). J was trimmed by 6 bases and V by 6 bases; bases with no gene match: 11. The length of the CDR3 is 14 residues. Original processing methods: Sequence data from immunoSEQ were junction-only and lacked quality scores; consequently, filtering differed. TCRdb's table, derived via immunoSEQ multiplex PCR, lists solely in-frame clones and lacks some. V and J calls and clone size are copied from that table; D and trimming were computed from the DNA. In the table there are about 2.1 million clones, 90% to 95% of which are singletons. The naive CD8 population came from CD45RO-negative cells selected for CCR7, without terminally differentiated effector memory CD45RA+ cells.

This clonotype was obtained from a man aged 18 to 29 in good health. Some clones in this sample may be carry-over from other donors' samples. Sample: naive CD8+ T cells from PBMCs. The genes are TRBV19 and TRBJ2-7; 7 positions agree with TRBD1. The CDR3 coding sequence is TGTGCCAGTAGGGGACAGACGGACTGGGGCGAGCAGTACTTC. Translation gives CASRGQTDWGEQYF.